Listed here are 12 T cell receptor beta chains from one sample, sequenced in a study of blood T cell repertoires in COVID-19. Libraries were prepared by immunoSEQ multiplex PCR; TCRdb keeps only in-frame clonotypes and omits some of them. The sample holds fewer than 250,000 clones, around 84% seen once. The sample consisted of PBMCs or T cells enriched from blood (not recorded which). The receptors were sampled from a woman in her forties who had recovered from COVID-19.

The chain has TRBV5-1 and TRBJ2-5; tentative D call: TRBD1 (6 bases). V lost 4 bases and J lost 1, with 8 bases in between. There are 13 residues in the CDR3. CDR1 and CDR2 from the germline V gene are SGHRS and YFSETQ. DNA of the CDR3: TGCGCCAGCAGCGTGGACAGCCAAGAGACCCAGTACTTC. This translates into CASSVDSQETQYF.

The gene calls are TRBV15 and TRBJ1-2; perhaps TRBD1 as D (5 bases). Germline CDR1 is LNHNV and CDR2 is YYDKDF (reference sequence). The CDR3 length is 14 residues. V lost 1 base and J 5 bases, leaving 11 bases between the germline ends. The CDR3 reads CATSRGPGRYGYTF. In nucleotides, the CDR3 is TGTGCCACCAGCAGAGGACCAGGGAGGTATGGCTACACCTTC.

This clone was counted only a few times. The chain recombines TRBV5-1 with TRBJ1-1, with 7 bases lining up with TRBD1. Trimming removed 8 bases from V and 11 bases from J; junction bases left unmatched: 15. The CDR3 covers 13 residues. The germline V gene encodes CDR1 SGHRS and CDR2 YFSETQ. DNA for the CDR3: TGCGCCAGTGGACAGGAAACCATGGTCGGGGCTTTCTTT. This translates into CASGQETMVGAFF. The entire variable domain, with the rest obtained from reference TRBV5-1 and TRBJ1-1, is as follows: KAGVTQTPRYLIKTRGQQVTLSCSPISGHRSVSWYQQTPGQGLQFLFEYFSETQRNKGNFPGRFSGRQFSNSRSEMNVSTLELGDSALYLCASGQETMVGAFFGQGTRLTVV.

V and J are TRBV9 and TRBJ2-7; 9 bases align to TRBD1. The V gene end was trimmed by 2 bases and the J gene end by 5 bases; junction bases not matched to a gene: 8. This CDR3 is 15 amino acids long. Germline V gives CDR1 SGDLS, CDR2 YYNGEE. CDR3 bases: TGTGCCAGCAGCGTTTCGGGACAGGGCAGTAACGAGCAGTACTTC. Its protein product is CASSVSGQGSNEQYF.

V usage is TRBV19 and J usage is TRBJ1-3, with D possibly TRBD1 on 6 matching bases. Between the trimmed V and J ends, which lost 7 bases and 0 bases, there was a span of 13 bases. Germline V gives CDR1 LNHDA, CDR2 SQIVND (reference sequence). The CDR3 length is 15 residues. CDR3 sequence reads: CASIPGDHSGNTIYF. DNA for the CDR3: TGTGCCAGTATCCCAGGGGACCACTCTGGAAACACCATATATTTT.

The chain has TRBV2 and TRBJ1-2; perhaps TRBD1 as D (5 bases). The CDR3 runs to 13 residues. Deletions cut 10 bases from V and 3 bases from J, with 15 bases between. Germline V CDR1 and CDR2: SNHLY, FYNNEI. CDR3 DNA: TGTGCCAACTCAGGGCAGGGTGACTATGGCTACACCTTC. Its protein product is CANSGQGDYGYTF.

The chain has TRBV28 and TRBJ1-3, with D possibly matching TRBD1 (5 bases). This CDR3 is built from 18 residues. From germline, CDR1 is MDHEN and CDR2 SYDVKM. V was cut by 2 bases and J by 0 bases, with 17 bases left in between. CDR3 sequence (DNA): TGTGCCAGCAGTTTAATAGGGGTCAGGCCAAGCTCTGGAAACACCATATATTTT. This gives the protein CASSLIGVRPSSGNTIYF.

CDR3 nucleotide sequence: TGTGCCAGCAGCGTCGGTCCTCTTAGGGGAACCTATGGCTACACCTTC. Its protein product is CASSVGPLRGTYGYTF. This chain links TRBV9 with TRBJ1-2; possibly TRBD1 for D (5 bases). V was trimmed by 2 bases and J by 4 bases, leaving 18 bases between them. CDR1 is SGDLS, CDR2 YYNGEE, per germline. This CDR3 has 16 residues.

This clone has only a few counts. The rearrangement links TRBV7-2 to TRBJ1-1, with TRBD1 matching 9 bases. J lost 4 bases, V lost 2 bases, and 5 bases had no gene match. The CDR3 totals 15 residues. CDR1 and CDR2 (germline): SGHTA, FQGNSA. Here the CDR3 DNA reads TGTGCCAGCAGCTTAATTGTGACAGGGGGCACTGAAGCTTTCTTT. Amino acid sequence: CASSLIVTGGTEAFF.

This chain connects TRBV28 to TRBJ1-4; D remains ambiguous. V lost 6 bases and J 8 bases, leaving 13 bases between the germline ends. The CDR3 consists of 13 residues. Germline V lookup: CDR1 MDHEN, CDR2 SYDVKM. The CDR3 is CASSLRENEKLFF. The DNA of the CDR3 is TGTGCCAGCAGCCTCCGGGAAAACGAAAAACTGTTTTTT.

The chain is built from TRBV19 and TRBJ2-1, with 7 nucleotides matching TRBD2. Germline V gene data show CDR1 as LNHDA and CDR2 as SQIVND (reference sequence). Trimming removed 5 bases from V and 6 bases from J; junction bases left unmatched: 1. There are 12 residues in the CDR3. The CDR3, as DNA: TGTGCCAGTAGTTGGGGGGGCAATGAGCAGTTCTTC. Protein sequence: CASSWGGNEQFF.

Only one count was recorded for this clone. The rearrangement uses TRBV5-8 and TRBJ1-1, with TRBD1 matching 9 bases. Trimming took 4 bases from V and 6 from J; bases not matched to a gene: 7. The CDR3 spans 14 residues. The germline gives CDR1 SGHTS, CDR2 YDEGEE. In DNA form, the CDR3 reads TGTGCCAGCAGCCGACAGGGGGGGAGTGCTGAAGCTTTCTTT. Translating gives CASSRQGGSAEAFF.